The 32 T cell receptor beta chains reported below all come from one sample, sequenced in a study of cytomegalovirus exposure and HLA in healthy donors. Only in-frame clones appear in the TCRdb table, and some are missing; sequencing was by immunoSEQ multiplex PCR. Found here are about 250,000 clones, more than 85% of them singletons; the top ten hold around 12%. The sequencing sample was made of PBMCs. The receptors were sampled from a man aged 18 to 29 in good health and CMV-seropositive.

The sample holds one count of this clone. The chain recombines TRBV27 with TRBJ1-5; D is perhaps TRBD1 (5 bases). The CDR3 spans 17 residues. Germline lookup yields CDR1 MNHEY and CDR2 SMNVEV (reference sequence). Trimming removed 4 bases at V and 4 bases at J, with 20 bases between. CDR3 amino acids: CASSSFVGALLNQPQHF. In nucleotides, the CDR3 is TGTGCCAGCAGTTCCTTCGTAGGGGCCCTTCTTAATCAGCCCCAGCATTTT.

The V gene is TRBV7-9, the J gene TRBJ2-1; 15 bases are shared with TRBD2. There are 16 residues in the CDR3. Germline V gene lookup returns CDR1 SEHNR and CDR2 FQNEAQ (reference sequence). Trimming took 0 bases from V and 10 from J; bases not matched to a gene: 4. The CDR3 reads CASSLATGLAGGEQFF. The CDR3 nucleotides are TGTGCCAGCAGCTTAGCGACGGGACTAGCGGGAGGAGAGCAGTTCTTC.

This chain connects TRBV2 to TRBJ2-5, with D perhaps matching TRBD1 (5 bases). Germline CDR1 is SNHLY and CDR2 is FYNNEI. CDR3 size: 11 residues. V was shortened by 6 bases and J by 5 bases, with 7 bases between the two germline ends. The CDR3 loop is CASSRVETQYF. In DNA, the CDR3 is TGTGCCAGCAGCAGGGTGGAGACCCAGTACTTC.

The chain joins TRBV6-5 to TRBJ1-1, with 7 bases identical to TRBD1. The ends lost 10 bases at V and 4 bases at J; junction bases unmatched: 12. Germline CDR1 MNHEY, CDR2 SVGAGI. The CDR3 contains 14 residues. CDR3 protein: CATSVTTGFTEAFF. The CDR3 region has the DNA TGTGCCACCTCAGTGACGACAGGGTTCACTGAAGCTTTCTTT.

The rearrangement uses TRBV5-6 and TRBJ1-1, with a possible D match to TRBD1 (6 bases). V lost 3 bases, J lost 0 bases, and 6 bases lay in between. The germline CDR1 and CDR2 sequences are SGHDT and YYEEEE. The CDR3 covers 13 residues. The CDR3 protein is CASSWDMNTEAFF. CDR3 nucleotide sequence: TGTGCCAGCAGCTGGGACATGAACACTGAAGCTTTCTTT.

This rearrangement joins TRBV25-1 to TRBJ2-4; D not certain. This CDR3 contains 15 residues. The ends were cut back, 7 bases at V and 5 bases at J, with 18 bases in the middle. Germline V CDR1 and CDR2: MGHDK, SYGVNS. The CDR3 region has the DNA TGTGCCAGCAACCTAGGTGGCGGAAGAGAAAACATTCAGTACTTC. It encodes CASNLGGGRENIQYF. The variable domain in full, completed from reference TRBV25-1 and TRBJ2-4, reads EADIYQTPRYLVIGTGKKITLECSQTMGHDKMYWYQQDPGMELHLIHYSYGVNSTEKGDLSSESTVSRIRTEHFPLTLESARPSHTSQYLCASNLGGGRENIQYFGAGTRLSVL.

The chain carries TRBV11-1 and TRBJ1-1, with 8 bases lining up with TRBD1. J lost 5 bases, V lost 5 bases, and 4 bases had no gene match. Per the germline V gene, CDR1 is SGHAT and CDR2 is FQDESV (reference sequence). The CDR3 is 13 amino acids. The CDR3 region has the DNA TGTGCCAGCAGCGGACAGGGTTGGACTGAAGCTTTCTTT. Amino acids: CASSGQGWTEAFF.

The sample holds a few counts of this clone. The rearrangement joins TRBV28 to TRBJ1-5; D may be TRBD1 (5 bases). Looked up from germline, CDR1 is MDHEN and CDR2 is SYDVKM. Trimming left V 8 bases short and J 2 bases short, with 16 bases between. This CDR3 has 15 amino acids. In nucleotides, the CDR3 is TGTGCCAGCTCCTGGGGGGGTTCGGGCAATCAGCCCCAGCATTTT. It yields the protein CASSWGGSGNQPQHF.

This rearrangement joins TRBV7-6 to TRBJ1-2; 12 nucleotides line up with TRBD1. The CDR3 runs to 18 residues. Germline assignment: CDR1 SGHVS and CDR2 FNYEAQ. V trimming: 2 bases; J trimming: 4 bases; junction bases outside the gene matches: 11. The DNA for the CDR3 is TGTGCCAGCAGCTTATCCCACGGGACAGGGGGCTCAAGCTATGGCTACACCTTC. This codes for CASSLSHGTGGSSYGYTF.

The chain links TRBV20-1 to TRBJ2-1; D not resolved. CDR3 length: 10 residues. Trimming took 6 bases from V and 8 from J, leaving 8 bases between them. The germline V gene encodes CDR1 DFQATT and CDR2 SNEGSKA (reference sequence). CDR3 protein: CSASVYEQFF. CDR3 bases: TGCAGTGCCTCCGTTTATGAGCAGTTCTTC.

This clone has at least ten counts. The rearrangement links TRBV15 to TRBJ1-4; D gene ambiguous. CDR1 and CDR2 from the germline V gene are LNHNV and YYDKDF (reference sequence). Trimming cost V 1 base and J 14 bases, with 14 bases left between them. The CDR3 extends over 13 amino acids. CDR3 sequence: CATSRGLGFDLFF. The CDR3 region has the DNA TGTGCCACCAGCAGAGGTTTAGGTTTTGATCTGTTTTTT.

Notes on this clone: One end of the junction varies from germline; a read error may be responsible. The J gene is TRBJ1-5, the V gene TRBV6-6, with 8 positions matching TRBD1. Germline CDR1 MNHNY, CDR2 SVGAGI (reference sequence). This CDR3 has 16 amino acids. The CDR3 DNA reads TGTGCCAGCAGCGTCGGCGGGGACAGGTTGGATCAACCCCAGCATTTT. Amino acids: CASSVGGDRLDQPQHF.

CDR3 in DNA: TGCAGCGTTGGTTCGACGAAGGGCTACACCTTC. As protein: CSVGSTKGYTF. The gene calls are TRBV29-1 and TRBJ1-2; D ambiguous. Germline CDR1 and CDR2: SQVTM and ANQGSEA. Trimming shortened V by 4 bases and J by 8 bases, and 11 bases separated the two germline ends. The CDR3 is made up of 11 amino acids.

The chain recombines TRBV9 with TRBJ1-4, with a possible D match to TRBD1 (5 bases). Germline V gene data show CDR1 as SGDLS and CDR2 as YYNGEE. This CDR3 contains 13 residues. V lost 4 bases, J lost 11 bases, and 15 bases lay in between. CDR3 nucleotide sequence: TGTGCCAGCAGCCCTAGAGGGGAAGACAAACTGTTTTTT. Residues: CASSPRGEDKLFF.

In this sample, this clone turned up once. The rearrangement uses TRBV14 and TRBJ2-5; D may be TRBD1 or TRBD2 (5 bases each). This CDR3 has 17 amino acids. CDR1 is SGHDN and CDR2 is FVKESK in the germline V gene. Trimming pared 5 bases from V and 3 bases from J, leaving 22 bases between. The chain's CDR3 is CASSEKFWGKREETQYF. Here the CDR3 DNA reads TGTGCCAGCAGCGAAAAATTTTGGGGGAAGAGGGAAGAGACCCAGTACTTC.

The chain has TRBV13 and TRBJ2-7; D is undetermined. V was shortened by 5 bases and J by 6 bases, with 17 bases between the two germline ends. This CDR3 region has 14 residues. Germline V gives CDR1 PRHDT, CDR2 FYEKMQ (reference sequence). CDR3 sequence (DNA): TGTGCCAGCAGCGGTTTCGGCCCAACGGGCGAGCAGTACTTC. Its protein product is CASSGFGPTGEQYF. Variable domain in full (rest from reference TRBV13 and TRBJ2-7): AAGVIQSPRHLIKEKRETATLKCYPIPRHDTVYWYQQGPGQDPQFLISFYEKMQSDKGSIPDRFSAQQFSDYHSELNMSSLELGDSALYFCASSGFGPTGEQYFGPGTRLTVT.

This clone has only one observation. The V and J genes are TRBV7-9 and TRBJ1-2; D perhaps matches TRBD1 (5 bases). The length of the CDR3 is 14 residues. V was clipped by 4 bases and J by 8 bases, with 17 bases between them. Germline assignment: CDR1 SEHNR and CDR2 FQNEAQ (reference sequence). This CDR3 reads CASSSSSGVLGYTF. In DNA form, the CDR3 reads TGTGCCAGCAGCTCTTCTTCGGGGGTTTTGGGCTACACCTTC. The full variable domain, in which reference TRBV7-9 and TRBJ1-2 provide the parts outside the CDR3, is DTGVSQNPRHKITKRGQNVTFRCDPISEHNRLYWYRQTLGQGPEFLTYFQNEAQLEKSRLLSDRFSAERPKGSFSTLEIQRTEQGDSAMYLCASSSSSGVLGYTFGSGTRLTVV.

This chain connects TRBV11-2 to TRBJ2-7; 8 bases are a match to TRBD2. This CDR3 comprises 16 residues. V shed 2 bases and J 0 bases; nucleotides not matched to a gene: 6. In germline, CDR1 is SGHAT, CDR2 FQNNGV. In nucleotides, the CDR3 is TGTGCCAGCAGCTTAATCGACGCGGGAGGCTCCTACGAGCAGTACTTC. This encodes CASSLIDAGGSYEQYF.

The chain couples TRBV4-2 to TRBJ1-1; TRBD1 aligns across 7 bases. Germline assignment: CDR1 LGHNA and CDR2 YNFKEQ. Unmatched junction bases numbered 1, after V lost 3 bases and J lost 0 bases. This CDR3 has 14 residues. The CDR3: CASSQGQMNTEAFF. In DNA, the CDR3 is TGTGCCAGCAGCCAGGGACAGATGAACACTGAAGCTTTCTTT.

The chain is built from TRBV5-4 and TRBJ2-3; 12 nucleotides agree with TRBD1. V shed 4 bases and J 2 bases; nucleotides not matched to a gene: 5. Germline CDR1 SGHNT, CDR2 YYREEE (reference sequence). This CDR3 spans 16 amino acids. CDR3 loop: CASSGGTGGATDTQYF. The CDR3 bases are TGTGCCAGCAGCGGCGGGACAGGGGGCGCCACAGATACGCAGTATTTT.

The genes are TRBV5-4 and TRBJ2-7, with D possibly being TRBD1 (5 bases). This CDR3 has 14 residues. From germline, CDR1 is SGHNT and CDR2 YYREEE (reference sequence). Trimming shortened V by 1 base and J by 2 bases, and 10 bases separated the two germline ends. The CDR3 loop reads CASSLWGSAYEQYF. CDR3 coding DNA: TGTGCCAGCAGCTTGTGGGGCAGCGCCTACGAGCAGTACTTC.

This rearrangement joins TRBV4-3 to TRBJ1-2; 7 bases agree with TRBD1. Germline V lookup: CDR1 LGHNA, CDR2 YSLEER. V lost 4 bases and J lost 13; bases outside the gene matches: 12. This CDR3 region has 13 residues. The CDR3, as DNA: TGCGCCAGCAGCCTGGGCCAGGGGGAAGAAATCACCTTC. Amino acid sequence: CASSLGQGEEITF.

The genes are TRBV11-2 and TRBJ1-2, with 8 bases identical to TRBD1. Germline V gives CDR1 SGHAT, CDR2 FQNNGV. The CDR3 consists of 13 residues. V was pared by 1 base and J by 8 bases, with 3 bases of the junction left unmatched. CDR3 sequence reads: CASSLAGQGGYTF. CDR3 bases: TGTGCCAGCAGCTTAGCTGGACAGGGAGGCTACACCTTC.

V is TRBV6-1 and J is TRBJ2-7, with 10 bases identical to TRBD1. The length of the CDR3 is 13 residues. Germline V lookup: CDR1 MNHNS, CDR2 SASEGT. With 10 bases clipped from V and 4 bases from J, the junction kept 7 bases outside the gene matches. CDR3 in DNA: TGTGCCACAAAAGGGACAGGGGTATACGAGCAGTACTTC. Protein sequence: CATKGTGVYEQYF.

The genes are TRBV5-1 and TRBJ1-4; a weak D match, TRBD1 (6 bases). The ends were cut back, 2 bases at V and 4 bases at J, with 12 bases in the middle. Germline CDR1 is SGHRS and CDR2 is YFSETQ. The CDR3 contains 15 residues. For the CDR3, the DNA is TGCGCCAGCAGCTTAGACGACAGGTTTAATGAAAAACTGTTTTTT. Translation: CASSLDDRFNEKLFF. The full variable domain, in which reference TRBV5-1 and TRBJ1-4 provide the parts outside the CDR3, is KAGVTQTPRYLIKTRGQQVTLSCSPISGHRSVSWYQQTPGQGLQFLFEYFSETQRNKGNFPGRFSGRQFSNSRSEMNVSTLELGDSALYLCASSLDDRFNEKLFFGSGTQLSVL.

The rearrangement uses TRBV7-8 and TRBJ2-1; a weak D match, TRBD2 (5 bases). This CDR3 contains 13 residues. V lost 4 bases and J lost 6, with 10 bases in between. Germline CDR1 SGHVS, CDR2 FQNEAQ. The CDR3 region has the DNA TGTGCCAGCAGCTCGGACTGGTTCAATGAGCAGTTCTTC. Residues: CASSSDWFNEQFF. Together with reference TRBV7-8 and TRBJ2-1, the CDR3 gives the full variable domain: GAGVSQSPRYKVAKRGQDVALRCDPISGHVSLFWYQQALGQGPEFLTYFQNEAQLDKSGLPSDRFFAERPEGSVSTLKIQRTQQEDSAVYLCASSSDWFNEQFFGPGTRLTVL.

The chain has TRBV5-1 and TRBJ1-4; D is possibly TRBD1 (5 bases). CDR1 and CDR2 (germline): SGHRS, YFSETQ. The CDR3 runs to 13 residues. V was clipped by 5 bases and J by 3 bases, with 8 bases between them. CDR3 protein: CASRGVANEKLFF. Here the CDR3 DNA reads TGCGCCAGCAGAGGGGTTGCTAATGAAAAACTGTTTTTT.

The genes are TRBV2 and TRBJ2-7; 7 bases agree with TRBD2. The V segment lost 2 bases and the J segment 4 bases; nucleotides outside the gene matches: 5. Per germline, CDR1 SNHLY and CDR2 FYNNEI. The CDR3 is 14 residues long. CDR3 in DNA: TGTGCCAGCAGTGAATTGCGGGAGCGTTACGAGCAGTACTTC. It specifies CASSELRERYEQYF.

The chain links TRBV27 to TRBJ2-1, with TRBD2 identical over 11 bases. The length of the CDR3 is 16 residues. J gave up 4 bases and V 0 bases, and 2 bases lay outside the gene matches. CDR1 and CDR2 (germline): MNHEY, SMNVEV (reference sequence). Written as DNA, the CDR3 is TGTGCCAGCAGTTTATCTCTAGCGGGAGGTTACAATGAGCAGTTCTTC. It translates to CASSLSLAGGYNEQFF.

This rearrangement joins TRBV28 to TRBJ1-2; D unresolved. The V gene lost 6 bases and the J gene lost 4 bases, with 15 bases spanning the gap. The length of the CDR3 is 14 residues. Germline CDR1 and CDR2: MDHEN and SYDVKM. The CDR3 reads CASSWDLASYGYTF. CDR3 nucleotides: TGTGCCAGCAGCTGGGATTTAGCCTCCTATGGCTACACCTTC.

J is TRBJ1-2 and V is TRBV2; 10 positions match TRBD1. The CDR3 consists of 12 residues. V was clipped by 8 bases and J by 8 bases; unmatched bases: 5. The V gene's germline CDR1 is SNHLY and CDR2 FYNNEI. CDR3 nucleotide sequence: TGTGCCAGCCGGGACAGGGGATTAGGCTACACCTTC. Its translation is CASRDRGLGYTF.

J is TRBJ1-4 and V is TRBV29-1; no firm D call. Germline CDR1 reads SQVTM; CDR2 reads ANQGSEA. Trimming stripped 6 bases from V and 8 bases from J, with 10 bases between. The CDR3 extends over 11 amino acids. The CDR3 nucleotides are TGCAGCGTAGTGACTTCCGAAAAACTGTTTTTT. The encoded protein is CSVVTSEKLFF.